These 29 T cell receptor beta chains were all obtained from the same sample, sequenced in a study of beta chain features in type 1 diabetes. General study points: Patients with Type 1 diabetes showed moderately but significantly shorter TCRB CDR3s in all four CD4+ subsets.

These receptors have no known antigen. TCRB transcripts that were expressed got sequenced, as all of the isolated RNA had been reverse transcribed. Data came from immunoSEQ multiplex PCR; TCRdb stores just in-frame clones and leaves some out. The table records about 700,000 clones, roughly an eighth of them present only once. The sequencing input was naive CD4+ T cells from blood. The receptors stem from a man between 18 and 29 years old with type 1 diabetes.

This clone was observed a handful of times. This chain uses TRBV7-9 with TRBJ1-2; TRBD1 aligns across 9 bases. V trimming: 1 base; J trimming: 7 bases; junction bases outside the gene matches: 1. This CDR3 comprises 13 residues. Germline CDR1 is SEHNR and CDR2 is FQNEAQ (reference sequence). CDR3 amino acids: CASSLGTGVGYTF. The CDR3 nucleotides read TGTGCCAGCAGCTTAGGGACAGGGGTTGGCTACACCTTC.

The chain couples TRBV18 to TRBJ2-7, with 7 bases fitting TRBD1. Germline V gene data show CDR1 as KGHSH and CDR2 as LQKENI. The V and J ends lost 5 bases and 3 bases, in that order; junction bases with no gene match: 4. This CDR3 is built from 13 residues. The CDR3 DNA reads TGTGCCAGCTCAACAGGACAGGACTACGAGCAGTACTTC. The encoded protein is CASSTGQDYEQYF.

This clone was picked up a small number of times. The chain recombines TRBV9 with TRBJ1-5; D call uncertain. Per germline, CDR1 SGDLS and CDR2 YYNGEE. V was shortened by 0 bases and J by 6 bases, with 10 bases between the two germline ends. The CDR3 sequence is 14 residues long. Here the CDR3 reads CASSVGVGSQPQHF. In nucleotides, the CDR3 is TGTGCCAGCAGCGTAGGTGTGGGGAGTCAGCCCCAGCATTTT.

This clone was seen a few times. The chain joins TRBV30 to TRBJ2-1; the D is unclear. There are 14 residues in the CDR3. V was pared by 3 bases and J by 7 bases, with 16 bases between. Germline V gene data show CDR1 as GTSNPN and CDR2 as SVGIG (reference sequence). The chain's CDR3 is CAWRRSPDLNEQFF. The CDR3 DNA reads TGTGCCTGGAGACGGTCCCCGGACCTGAATGAGCAGTTCTTC. Combining the CDR3 with reference TRBV30 and TRBJ2-1 gives the whole variable domain SQTIHQWPATLVQPVGSPLSLECTVEGTSNPNLYWYRQAAGRGLQLLFYSVGIGQISSEVPQNLSASRPQDRQFILSSKKLLLSDSGFYLCAWRRSPDLNEQFFGPGTRLTVL.

The chain combines TRBV9 with TRBJ1-5; D perhaps matches TRBD1 (6 bases). The CDR3 length is 14 residues. CDR1 and CDR2 from the germline V gene are SGDLS and YYNGEE. Trimming took 2 bases from V and 4 from J, leaving 10 bases between them. CDR3 protein: CASSVGQLNQPQHF. The DNA of the CDR3 is TGTGCCAGCAGCGTTGGACAGCTAAATCAGCCCCAGCATTTT.

This clone was seen a few times. The genes are TRBV19 and TRBJ2-1; a possible D gene is TRBD2 (6 bases). Germline CDR1 and CDR2: LNHDA and SQIVND (reference sequence). This CDR3 has 16 residues. Trimming took 3 bases from V and 0 from J, leaving 12 bases between them. The CDR3 region has the DNA TGTGCCAGTAGTATGTATCGGGGGTCCTCCTACAATGAGCAGTTCTTC. It specifies CASSMYRGSSYNEQFF.

This clone was seen a handful of times. The J gene is TRBJ2-3, the V gene TRBV4-1, with 7 bases lining up with TRBD1. The CDR3 runs 15 residues. The V gene's germline CDR1 is MGHRA and CDR2 YSYEKL. The trim removed 4 bases at V and 2 bases at J, leaving 6 bases unmatched. The CDR3: CASSPTGDLTDTQYF. As DNA, the CDR3 is TGCGCCAGCAGCCCTACAGGGGACCTCACAGATACGCAGTATTTT.

This clone was recorded a few times. The gene calls are TRBV7-9 and TRBJ1-1; 8 positions match TRBD1. The CDR3 spans 14 residues. The germline CDR1 and CDR2 sequences are SEHNR and FQNEAQ (reference sequence). V lost 6 bases, J lost 4 bases, and 7 bases stayed unmatched. CDR3 sequence: CASSSITGGTEAFF. CDR3 sequence (DNA): TGTGCCAGCAGTTCGATCACAGGGGGCACTGAAGCTTTCTTT.

A few counts support this clone. The V gene is TRBV30, the J gene TRBJ2-1, with D hard to call. Germline assignment: CDR1 GTSNPN and CDR2 SVGIG (reference sequence). The CDR3 covers 14 residues. Trimming stripped 1 base from V and 0 bases from J, with 7 bases between. The CDR3 DNA sequence: TGTGCCTGGAGTGGTGATTCCTCCTACAATGAGCAGTTCTTC. Residues: CAWSGDSSYNEQFF.

V is TRBV6-1 and J is TRBJ1-5, with unresolved D. V dropped 6 bases and J dropped 6 bases, with 12 bases sitting between them. From germline, CDR1 is MNHNS and CDR2 SASEGT. This CDR3 is 13 amino acids long. CDR3 protein: CASSPTGFQPQHF. DNA for the CDR3: TGTGCCAGCAGCCCCACGGGATTTCAGCCCCAGCATTTT.

This chain links TRBV12-5 with TRBJ2-1; unclear D gene. This CDR3 has 12 residues. Trimming cost V 4 bases and J 9 bases, with 10 bases left between them. The V gene's germline CDR1 is LGHNT and CDR2 FRNRAP. CDR3 nucleotides: TGTGCTAGTGGTTCGTCCGTCGGTGAGCAGTTCTTC. Translated: CASGSSVGEQFF.

This clone was detected a few times. The rearrangement joins TRBV7-9 to TRBJ1-1; TRBD1 agrees at 7 bases. Germline lookup yields CDR1 SEHNR and CDR2 FQNEAQ (reference sequence). The CDR3 consists of 14 residues. V lost 5 bases and J lost 0; bases outside the gene matches: 3. The CDR3 spells CASSRQGLNTEAFF. The CDR3 DNA is TGTGCCAGCAGCCGACAGGGTTTGAACACTGAAGCTTTCTTT.

The chain has TRBV11-3 and TRBJ2-1, with D uncertain. The CDR3 covers 11 residues. Germline V lookup: CDR1 SGHNT, CDR2 YENEEA. V was trimmed by 3 bases and J by 9 bases, leaving 6 bases between them. The CDR3 coding sequence is TGTGCCAGCAGCTTTATGGGTGAGCAGTTCTTC. Translated: CASSFMGEQFF. The whole variable domain, filled in from reference TRBV11-3 and TRBJ2-1, reads EAGVVQSPRYKIIEKKQPVAFWCNPISGHNTLYWYLQNLGQGPELLIRYENEEAVDDSQLPKDRFSAERLKGVDSTLKIQPAELGDSAVYLCASSFMGEQFFGPGTRLTVL.

About this clone itself: A junction boundary mismatches the germline segment, possibly from a read error. This chain joins TRBV2 and TRBJ1-2, with no clear D. CDR1 SNHLY and CDR2 FYNNEI come from the germline V gene. This CDR3 has 17 amino acids. CDR3: CASSEALGGLINYGYTF. The CDR3 region has the DNA TGTGCCAGCAGCGAAGCGCTTGGCGGACTGATTAACTATGGCTACACCTTC.

This clone was seen only a few times. This chain joins TRBV9 and TRBJ1-1; D gene unclear. This CDR3 is 14 amino acids long. Deletions cut 4 bases from V and 2 bases from J, with 12 bases between. From germline, CDR1 is SGDLS and CDR2 YYNGEE. CDR3 sequence (DNA): TGTGCCAGCAGCCAGGTCGGTAGTAACACTGAAGCTTTCTTT. Protein sequence: CASSQVGSNTEAFF.

The chain couples TRBV5-1 to TRBJ2-1, with D unresolved. The germline gives CDR1 SGHRS, CDR2 YFSETQ. V shed 4 bases and J shed 7 bases, with 9 bases lying between them. The CDR3 sequence is 12 residues long. As DNA, the CDR3 is TGCGCCAGCAGCCAGATAACTAATGAGCAGTTCTTC. This translates into CASSQITNEQFF.

This clone has just a few counts. The junction departs from germline at one end; a sequencing error may be responsible. The chain combines TRBV4-1 with TRBJ2-1, with 7 nucleotides matching TRBD1. Germline CDR1 MGHRA, CDR2 YSYEKL. The CDR3 has 12 residues. CDR3 sequence: CASSQDRDSKIF. CDR3 DNA sequence: TGCGCCAGCAGCCAAGACCGGGACAGCAAGATCTTC.

This clone was counted between two and nine times. The J gene is TRBJ1-4, the V gene TRBV27; 7 nucleotides line up with TRBD1. The CDR3 totals 14 residues. Germline CDR1 is MNHEY and CDR2 is SMNVEV (reference sequence). V trimming: 4 bases; J trimming: 10 bases; junction bases outside the gene matches: 9. CDR3 nucleotide sequence: TGTGCCAGCAGTTCGGCGACAGGGTCCGGAAAACTGTTTTTT. Translation: CASSSATGSGKLFF.

This clone was detected only a few times. In the same sample, other DNA sequences code for this CDR3. The chain carries TRBV10-3 and TRBJ2-7; D is perhaps TRBD1 or TRBD2 (6 bases each). Trimming shortened V by 0 bases and J by 4 bases, and 7 bases separated the two germline ends. This CDR3 region has 13 residues. The germline gives CDR1 ENHRY, CDR2 SYGVKD. The CDR3 region has the DNA TGTGCCATCAGTGAGTCAGGGGGGTACGAGCAGTACTTC. It yields the protein CAISESGGYEQYF.

Regarding this clone: This specimen includes other DNA sequences encoding the same CDR3. This chain connects TRBV30 to TRBJ2-7; D is ambiguous. In germline, CDR1 is GTSNPN, CDR2 SVGIG (reference sequence). There are 11 residues in the CDR3. Trimming removed 2 bases from V and 6 bases from J, with 8 bases in between. CDR3: CAWSLGGEQYF. In nucleotides, the CDR3 is TGTGCCTGGAGTCTCGGTGGCGAGCAGTACTTC.

V and J are TRBV6-5 and TRBJ2-2; unclear D gene. CDR3 length: 13 residues. V gave up 6 bases and J gave up 5 bases, with 10 bases separating them. Germline V gene sequence: CDR1 MNHEY, CDR2 SVGAGI. Here the CDR3 reads CASSRAVTGELFF. The CDR3 DNA is TGTGCCAGCAGCCGAGCCGTAACCGGGGAGCTGTTTTTT.

This clone was detected only a few times. The V call is TRBV2, the J call TRBJ1-4; D unclear. V lost 6 bases, J lost 4 bases, and 9 bases lay in between. The germline V gene has CDR1 SNHLY and CDR2 FYNNEI. This CDR3 is 13 amino acids long. The CDR3 is CASSVGFNEKLFF. The CDR3 DNA follows: TGTGCCAGCAGCGTGGGGTTTAATGAAAAACTGTTTTTT.

This clone occurred a few times. V and J are TRBV6-4 and TRBJ2-5; a possible D gene is TRBD1 (6 bases). This CDR3 has 15 amino acids. Per germline, CDR1 MRHNA and CDR2 SNTAGT. The V gene lost 3 bases and the J gene lost 4 bases, with 15 bases spanning the gap. CDR3 sequence reads: CASSEMGAWGETQYF. The DNA for the CDR3 is TGTGCCAGCAGTGAGATGGGGGCTTGGGGAGAGACCCAGTACTTC.

A few counts support this clone. The chain carries TRBV10-3 and TRBJ2-3; 9 positions match TRBD2. V lost 7 bases and J lost 3; bases outside the gene matches: 11. The germline V gene has CDR1 ENHRY and CDR2 SYGVKD. The CDR3 runs to 16 residues. CDR3 amino acids: CAITSRGTSPTDTQYF. CDR3 in DNA: TGTGCCATCACTTCGAGGGGGACTAGCCCTACAGATACGCAGTATTTT.

The gene calls are TRBV5-1 and TRBJ2-3; no clear D. V gave up 7 bases and J gave up 8 bases, with 11 bases separating them. In germline, CDR1 is SGHRS, CDR2 YFSETQ. The CDR3 length is 11 residues. The CDR3 DNA reads as TGCGCCAGCGCCGAGTGGGGTACGCAGTATTTT. Translating gives CASAEWGTQYF.

V gene TRBV12-5 combines with J gene TRBJ2-6, with D perhaps being TRBD1 or TRBD2 (5 bases each). The CDR3 has 17 amino acids. Germline CDR1 LGHNT, CDR2 FRNRAP. Trimming cost V 0 bases and J 4 bases, with 13 bases left between them. The CDR3 region is CASGLVVGEYGANVLTF. CDR3 DNA sequence: TGTGCTAGTGGTTTGGTAGTAGGGGAGTACGGGGCCAACGTCCTGACTTTC. The full variable domain, its missing parts supplied by reference TRBV12-5 and TRBJ2-6, is DARVTQTPRHKVTEMGQEVTMRCQPILGHNTVFWYRQTMMQGLELLAYFRNRAPLDDSGMPKDRFSAEMPDATLATLKIQPSEPRDSAVYFCASGLVVGEYGANVLTFGAGSRLTVL.

In its sample, this clone was seen a few times. This chain links TRBV7-3 with TRBJ2-7; D could derive from TRBD1 or TRBD2 (5 bases each). The ends were cut back, 0 bases at V and 5 bases at J, with 8 bases in the middle. This CDR3 has 13 residues. Looked up from germline, CDR1 is SGHTA and CDR2 is FQGTGA. The CDR3 is CASSLTLGDEQYF. In DNA form, the CDR3 reads TGTGCCAGCAGCTTAACGTTGGGGGACGAGCAGTACTTC.

V and J are TRBV5-1 and TRBJ1-5; 9 positions agree with TRBD1. This CDR3 is built from 15 residues. CDR1 and CDR2 (germline): SGHRS, YFSETQ. With V trimmed by 4 bases and J by 4 bases, 6 bases remained unmatched. The CDR3 DNA follows: TGCGCCAGCAGCGAGGGACAGGGAGGGAATCAGCCCCAGCATTTT. Encoded protein: CASSEGQGGNQPQHF.

This chain links TRBV2 with TRBJ1-4; tentatively, D is TRBD1 (5 bases). Per the germline V gene, CDR1 is SNHLY and CDR2 is FYNNEI. The V gene lost 4 bases and the J gene lost 7 bases, with 13 bases spanning the gap. The CDR3 is made up of 14 amino acids. The CDR3 bases are TGTGCCAGCAGTGGCGGGGGAGTAGGTGAAAAACTGTTTTTT. Its protein product is CASSGGGVGEKLFF.